The clone carrying this TCR beta chain came up many times. With 10-nucleotide random UMIs included, cDNA was synthesized by 5'RACE. Every sequencing run gave over 200 million TCR-beta sequences, taken from 15-18 subjects. TCRdb reprocessed the 5' RACE reads with MiXCR, giving one entry per CDR3 protein. The sample lists nearly 45,000 distinct CDR3 sequences, around a fifth occurring once. The data belong to a study of neurological immune-mediated disorders. V was pared by 4 bases and J by 7 bases, with 8 bases between. The CDR3 contains 12 residues. Indicated time point: technical triplicate 3. This chain connects TRBV12-3 or TRBV12-4 to TRBJ1-5, with D hard to call. The receptor was isolated from a man aged 55 to 70 with HTLV-1-associated myelopathy (HAM/TSP). Sequencing was done on a sample of PBMCs. CDR3 residues: CASSSTSQPQHF. CDR3 bases: TGTGCCAGCAGTTCTACGTCGCAGCCCCAGCATTTT.